This T cell receptor (beta chain) originates from a study of shared clonotypes between healthy human individuals. The wider study: Three plates were used per donor for CD4 naive, three for CD4 memory, two for CD8 naive and one for CD8 memory.

Study observations and caveats: Naive subsets generally exceeded memory subsets in estimated richness. Clonotypes which were not shared had lower generation probabilities than clonotypes that all four donors shared. Clonotypes that were shared across a few donors made up 4.5% to 5% of naive CD4 clonotypes.

Unmatched junction bases numbered 10, after V lost 4 bases and J lost 6 bases. The CDR3 is 15 residues long. The germline gives CDR1 SGHRS, CDR2 YFSETQ. A word on this clone: What it binds is not known.

Repertoires were generated with immunoSEQ multiplex PCR, while TCRdb's copy carries only in-frame clones and drops some. Here the sample spans about 2 million clones, 85% to 95% being singletons. V is TRBV5-1 and J is TRBJ1-1, with 9 bases fitting TRBD1. Input material: naive CD4+ T cells sorted from blood. The subset here: CD45RA+ positively selected. This sequence was found in a man aged 18-30 years in good health. The CDR3: CASSPLTGTGSEAFF. Written as DNA, the CDR3 is TGCGCCAGCAGCCCCTTAACCGGGACAGGGTCTGAAGCTTTCTTT.